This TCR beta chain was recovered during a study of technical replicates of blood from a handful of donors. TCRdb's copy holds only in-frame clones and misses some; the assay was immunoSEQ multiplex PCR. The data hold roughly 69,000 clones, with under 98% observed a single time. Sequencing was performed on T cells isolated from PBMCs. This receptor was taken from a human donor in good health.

CDR3 DNA sequence: TGTGCCAGCAGCGTGCAGGTGATCACAGATACGCAGTATTTT. Residues: CASSVQVITDTQYF. This chain uses TRBV9 with TRBJ2-3; D ambiguous. V was shortened by 2 bases and J by 2 bases, with 9 bases between the two germline ends. Germline lookup yields CDR1 SGDLS and CDR2 YYNGEE. The CDR3 is made up of 14 amino acids.